The source of this T cell receptor (beta chain) is a study of blood T cell repertoires in COVID-19. Looking at the study overall: COVID-19 samples, acute and convalescent, were from the United States, Italy and Spain.

CDR3 length equals 15 residues. Germline values: CDR1 MGHDK, CDR2 SYGVNS. V lost 4 bases to trimming and J lost 4 bases; unmatched junction nucleotides: 7. Participants were aged roughly 18 to 95 years, lived in 20 to 25 US areas, and enrolled virtually. Authors' data handling: Reference gene primer amplification gave nucleated cell count estimates. Method: immunoSEQ multiplex PCR; TCRdb's copy keeps in-frame clones and lacks some. D and trimming were read from the DNA, whereas the V and J calls and clone size are those reported in that table. The data hold a few hundred thousand clones, with about nine tenths observed a single time.

This receptor was taken from a woman aged 55-69 years who had recovered from COVID-19. Sequencing was done on a sample of PBMCs or T cells enriched from blood (not recorded which). This chain links TRBV25-1 with TRBJ1-2; 9 nucleotides line up with TRBD1. The CDR3 DNA follows: TGTGCCAGCAGTGGCCGACAGGGGGGTTTCTATGGCTACACCTTC. Protein sequence: CASSGRQGGFYGYTF.